Below are 3 T cell receptor beta chains sequenced from a single sample in a study of shared clonotypes between healthy human individuals. Generated by immunoSEQ multiplex PCR, the TCRdb table keeps only in-frame clones and is missing some. Of roughly 640,000 clones listed, approximately 97% were seen once; the top ten hold about 0.057%. The source material was naive CD4+ T cells sorted from blood. This sample's subset: CD45RA+ positively selected. These TCRs come from a woman younger than 45 in good health.

This clone has a single count. The rearrangement links TRBV19 to TRBJ2-1, with 10 bases matching TRBD2. Germline CDR1 is LNHDA and CDR2 is SQIVND (reference sequence). V gave up 7 bases and J gave up 0 bases; unmatched junction bases: 15. The CDR3 loop spans 19 amino acids. The CDR3 here is CASNPWGGLAFSSYNEQFF. The CDR3 DNA reads as TGTGCCAGTAACCCATGGGGGGGACTAGCGTTCAGCTCCTACAATGAGCAGTTCTTC.

The gene calls are TRBV2 and TRBJ2-5, with TRBD2 as a possible D gene (6 bases). CDR1 and CDR2 from the germline V gene are SNHLY and FYNNEI. Trimming left V 3 bases short and J 7 bases short, with 12 bases between. CDR3 length: 13 residues. The CDR3: CASSEAVGGTQYF. The CDR3 DNA sequence: TGTGCCAGCAGTGAGGCGGTGGGGGGGACCCAGTACTTC.

The rearrangement links TRBV6-5 to TRBJ1-1; unclear D gene. The V gene lost 2 bases and the J gene lost 3 bases, with 4 bases spanning the gap. The CDR3 covers 12 residues. Germline lookup yields CDR1 MNHEY and CDR2 SVGAGI. The CDR3 region has the DNA TGTGCCAGCAGTTACGGGGACACTGAAGCTTTCTTT. It encodes CASSYGDTEAFF.